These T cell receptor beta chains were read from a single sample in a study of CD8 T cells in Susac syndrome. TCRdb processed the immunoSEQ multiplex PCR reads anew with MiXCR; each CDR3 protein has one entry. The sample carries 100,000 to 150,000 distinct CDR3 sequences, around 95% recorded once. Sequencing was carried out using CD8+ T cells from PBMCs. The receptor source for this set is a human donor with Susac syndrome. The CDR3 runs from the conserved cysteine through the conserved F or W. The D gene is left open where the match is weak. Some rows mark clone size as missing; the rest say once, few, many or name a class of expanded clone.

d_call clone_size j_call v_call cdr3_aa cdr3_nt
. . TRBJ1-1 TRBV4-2 CASSEDKGAEAFF TGTGCCAGCAGCGAGGACAAAGGGGCTGAAGCTTTCTTT
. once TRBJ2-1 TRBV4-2 CASSRPPEGVTYNEQFF TGTGCCAGCAGCCGACCGCCTGAGGGAGTCACCTACAATGAGCAGTTCTTC
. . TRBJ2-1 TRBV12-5 CASGLGPAGEQFF TGTGCTAGTGGTTTGGGCCCCGCCGGTGAGCAGTTCTTC
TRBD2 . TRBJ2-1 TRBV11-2 CASSVRGDYNEQFF TGTGCCAGCAGCGTACGGGGGGATTACAATGAGCAGTTCTTC
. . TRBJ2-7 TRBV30 CAASLGYEQYF TGTGCCGCATCCCTAGGCTACGAGCAGTACTTC
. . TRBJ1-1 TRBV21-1 CASTQTANTEAFF TGTGCCAGCACCCAGACAGCTAACACTGAAGCTTTCTTT
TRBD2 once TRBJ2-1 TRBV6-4 CASSDYLAGHNEQFF TGTGCCAGCAGTGACTATCTAGCGGGGCACAATGAGCAGTTCTTC
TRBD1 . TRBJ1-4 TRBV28 CASSSPRRDRRGKLFF TGTGCCAGCAGTTCCCCCCGCCGGGACAGGAGGGGAAAACTGTTTTTT
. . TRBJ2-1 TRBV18 CASTGPSSYNEQFF TGTGCCAGTACAGGGCCCAGCTCCTACAATGAGCAGTTCTTC
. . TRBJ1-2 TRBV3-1 CATLPPDGYGYTF TGTGCCACCTTGCCCCCCGACGGCTATGGCTACACCTTC
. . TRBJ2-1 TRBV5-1 CASGGRNEQFF TGCGCCAGCGGAGGACGCAATGAGCAGTTCTTC
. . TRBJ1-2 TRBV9 CASSEGSGGRTGYTF TGTGCCAGCAGCGAGGGGAGTGGGGGACGTACTGGCTACACCTTC
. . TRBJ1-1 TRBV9 CASSPRTATTEAFF TGTGCCAGCAGCCCACGTACAGCAACGACTGAAGCTTTCTTT
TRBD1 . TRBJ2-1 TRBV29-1 CSVSTGGIYNEQFF TGCAGCGTTTCCACAGGGGGTATTTACAATGAGCAGTTCTTC
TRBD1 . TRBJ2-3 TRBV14 CASSHRQGDYISTDTQYF TGTGCCAGCAGCCACCGACAGGGGGACTACATTAGCACAGATACGCAGTATTTT
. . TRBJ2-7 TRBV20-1 CSAINRMGTYEQYF TGCAGTGCTATCAACAGGATGGGCACCTACGAGCAGTACTTC
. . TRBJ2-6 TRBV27 CASSPKSGSGANVLTF TGTGCCAGCAGTCCGAAATCAGGCTCTGGGGCCAACGTCCTGACTTTC
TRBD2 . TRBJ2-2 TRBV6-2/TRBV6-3 CASRSLAGGDTGELFF TGTGCCAGCAGATCTTTGGCGGGAGGTGACACCGGGGAGCTGTTTTTT
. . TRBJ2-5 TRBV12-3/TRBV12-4 CASSLWGLEIQYF TGTGCCAGCAGTTTGTGGGGGCTAGAGATCCAGTACTTC
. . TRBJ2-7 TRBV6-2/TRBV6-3 CASSFGPTYEQYF TGTGCCAGCAGTTTTGGACCGACCTACGAGCAGTACTTC
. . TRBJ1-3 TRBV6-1 CASSPSVEISGNTIYF TGTGCCAGCAGCCCCTCGGTGGAAATATCTGGAAACACCATATATTTT
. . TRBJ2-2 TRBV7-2 CASTLTGELFF TGTGCCAGCACCCTAACCGGGGAGCTGTTTTTT
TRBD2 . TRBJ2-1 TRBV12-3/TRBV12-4 CASSPQRGEQFF TGTGCCAGCAGTCCTCAGCGGGGTGAGCAGTTCTTC
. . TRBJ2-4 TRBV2 CASSPEEGAKNIQYF TGTGCCAGCAGCCCCGAGGAGGGGGCCAAAAACATTCAGTACTTC
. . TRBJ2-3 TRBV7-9 CASSLEGTPDTQYF TGTGCCAGCAGCTTAGAAGGGACTCCAGATACGCAGTATTTT
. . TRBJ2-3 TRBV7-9 CASSYDRPVRDTQYF TGTGCCAGCAGCTACGACAGGCCCGTGAGAGATACGCAGTATTTT
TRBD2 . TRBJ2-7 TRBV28 CASSSIRRETDEQYF TGTGCCAGCAGTTCCATTCGGCGGGAGACGGACGAGCAGTACTTC
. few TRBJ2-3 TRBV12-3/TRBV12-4 CASSLDFTDTQYF TGTGCCAGCAGTTTAGACTTCACAGATACGCAGTATTTT